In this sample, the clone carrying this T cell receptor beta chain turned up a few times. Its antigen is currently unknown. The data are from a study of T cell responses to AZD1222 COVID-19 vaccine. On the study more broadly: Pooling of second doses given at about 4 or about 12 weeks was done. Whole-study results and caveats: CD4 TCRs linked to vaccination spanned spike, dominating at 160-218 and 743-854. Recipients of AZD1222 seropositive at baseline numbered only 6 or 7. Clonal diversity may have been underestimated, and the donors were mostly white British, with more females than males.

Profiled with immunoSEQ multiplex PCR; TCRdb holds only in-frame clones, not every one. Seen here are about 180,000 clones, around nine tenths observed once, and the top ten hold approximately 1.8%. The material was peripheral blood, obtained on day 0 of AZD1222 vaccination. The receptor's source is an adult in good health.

CDR3 bases: TGTGCCAGCAGCCCCTCCGGGACTAGCGGGAGCGACTCCAAGCAGTTCTTC. As protein: CASSPSGTSGSDSKQFF. This sequence joins TRBV13 and TRBJ2-1; 14 bases match TRBD2. Germline V gene lookup returns CDR1 PRHDT and CDR2 FYEKMQ (reference sequence). This CDR3 has 17 amino acids. Trimming cost V 5 bases and J 11 bases; bases outside gene matches: 14.